Listed below are T cell receptor beta chains from one sample, sequenced in a study of blood T cell repertoires in COVID-19. Measured with immunoSEQ multiplex PCR; TCRdb has only the in-frame clones, and not every one. Of over 200,000 clones in the sample, under 90% were seen once. Sequencing was performed on PBMCs or T cells enriched from blood (not recorded which). Receptors were obtained from a man aged 55 to 70 who had recovered from COVID-19. Each CDR3 is given with its conserved first and last residue. Each record gives: J gene, CDR3 length, clone size, V gene, D gene, CDR3 DNA, CDR3 protein. D genes are given only for firm matches. Clone size is given for some rows only: seen once, a few or many times, or a class if the clone is expanded.

>TRBJ1-1|12|few|TRBV6-5|TRBD1
TGTGCCAGCATTACGATGAGGGGGCGAGCTTTCTTT
CASITMRGRAFF
>TRBJ1-2|11|few|TRBV6-5|NA
TGTGCCACCCTTGACACCTATGGCTACACCTTC
CATLDTYGYTF
>TRBJ1-5|14|NA|TRBV4-3|NA
TGCGCCAGCAGCCAACCCCGACAGAATCAGCCCCAGCATTTT
CASSQPRQNQPQHF
>TRBJ1-2|14|NA|TRBV9|TRBD1
TGTGCCAGCAGCGTAGGAGGGGGCGACTATGGCTACACCTTC
CASSVGGGDYGYTF
>TRBJ1-6|12|few|TRBV2|NA
TGTGCCAGCAGACGGACTAAAACACCCCTCCACTTT
CASRRTKTPLHF
>TRBJ1-4|16|NA|TRBV19|NA
TGTGCCAGTATGGGGCAGGGTACGGATTCAGGTGAAAAACTGTTTTTT
CASMGQGTDSGEKLFF
>TRBJ2-5|15|NA|TRBV9|NA
TGTGCCAGCAGCTCGCACAGGGAAGGTGAAGAGACCCAGTACTTC
CASSSHREGEETQYF
>TRBJ1-1|13|NA|TRBV25-1|NA
TGTGCCAGCGGCCACGGGGGTGGAACTGAAGCTTTCTTT
CASGHGGGTEAFF
>TRBJ1-6|15|NA|TRBV6-5|NA
TGTGCCAGCAGTTACGCCGGGACTGTTGGTTCACCCCTCCACTTT
CASSYAGTVGSPLHF
>TRBJ2-1|16|few|TRBV5-1|TRBD2
TGCGCCAGCAGCTTGACACTAGCGGGGAGCTACAATGAGCAGTTCTTC
CASSLTLAGSYNEQFF
>TRBJ2-1|17|many|TRBV2|TRBD1
TGTGCCAGCAGGGTGGGGACAGGGGGCGATCGGAACAATGAGCAGTTCTTC
CASRVGTGGDRNNEQFF
>TRBJ2-1|15|NA|TRBV7-6|NA
TGTGCCAGCACCCAGCTGGCGGGGGCCCACAATGAGCAGTTCTTC
CASTQLAGAHNEQFF
>TRBJ1-3|15|NA|TRBV7-2|TRBD1
TGTGCCAGCAGAGGGACAGCCGACTCTGGAAACACCATATATTTT
CASRGTADSGNTIYF
>TRBJ1-1|14|once|TRBV7-2|NA
TGTGCCAGCAGCTTACTGCAGGGGCGCACTGAAGCTTTCTTT
CASSLLQGRTEAFF
>TRBJ2-7|13|NA|TRBV5-6|TRBD2
TGTGCCAGCAGTCGGGGGGGATCCTACGAGCAGTACTTC
CASSRGGSYEQYF
>TRBJ1-2|16|few|TRBV14|TRBD1
TGTGCCAGCAGCCAACCAGTGGGACAGGACGACTATGGCTACACCTTC
CASSQPVGQDDYGYTF
>TRBJ1-3|16|few|TRBV23-1|TRBD1
TGCGCCAGCAGTCAACCGCAGGGGGAAGTGGGAAACACCATATATTTT
CASSQPQGEVGNTIYF
>TRBJ2-1|13|NA|TRBV24-1|NA
TGTGCCACCCAGGGTGGGTCCTACAATGAGCAGTTCTTC
CATQGGSYNEQFF
>TRBJ1-3|13|NA|TRBV10-3|NA
TGTGCCACCTCGCCGGGCTCTGGAAACACCATATATTTT
CATSPGSGNTIYF
>TRBJ1-1|12|NA|TRBV12-3/TRBV12-4|NA
TGTGCCAGCAGTTTTGGAGGGTTGGTAGCTTTCTTT
CASSFGGLVAFF
>TRBJ1-2|13|NA|TRBV29-1|TRBD1
TGCAGCGTGATGCTGACAGGGGGCGCTTTGGGCACCTTC
CSVMLTGGALGTF
>TRBJ1-6|15|NA|TRBV11-1|NA
TGTGCCAGCAGCTTAGCGCTTGGGGGGAATTCACCCCTCCACTTT
CASSLALGGNSPLHF
>TRBJ2-1|15|once|TRBV9|TRBD2
TGTGCCAGCAGCGTAGCACTAGCGGGGCTCAATGAGCAGTTCTTC
CASSVALAGLNEQFF
>TRBJ1-2|14|NA|TRBV6-2/TRBV6-3|TRBD1
TGTGCCAGCAGTATCGGACAGGGAGGCTATGGCTACACCTTC
CASSIGQGGYGYTF
>TRBJ2-7|16|NA|TRBV28|TRBD1
TGTGCCAGCAGTTCCCAAAAACAGACAGGGAAATACGAGCAGTACTTC
CASSSQKQTGKYEQYF
>TRBJ2-7|12|NA|TRBV6-5|NA
TGTGCCAGCAGTTCAACAGAGTACGAGCAGTACTTC
CASSSTEYEQYF
>TRBJ1-4|13|NA|TRBV7-2|NA
TGTGCCAGCAGCTCCATGGGGGGGGTAAAACTGTTTTTT
CASSSMGGVKLFF
>TRBJ1-1|16|once|TRBV19|NA
TGTGCCAGTACACGGACGGCTGGGGGGGCCACCACTGAAGCTTTCTTT
CASTRTAGGATTEAFF
>TRBJ2-3|17|NA|TRBV9|TRBD2
TGTGCCAGCAGCGTAGGAGTTGGCGGGGGAGCAGGAGATACGCAGTATTTT
CASSVGVGGGAGDTQYF
>TRBJ1-5|17|NA|TRBV27|TRBD1
TGTGCCAGCAGTCCGACAGGGATTCGGTATCGCAATCAGCCCCAGCATTTT
CASSPTGIRYRNQPQHF
>TRBJ2-5|13|NA|TRBV18|TRBD2
TGTGCCAGCTCAATAGCGGGGCAAGAGACCCAGTACTTC
CASSIAGQETQYF
>TRBJ1-1|14|NA|TRBV7-6|NA
TGTGCCAGCAGCCCCTCTAGGGGAAACACTGAAGCTTTCTTT
CASSPSRGNTEAFF
>TRBJ2-7|12|NA|TRBV11-2|TRBD1
TGTGCCAGCAACACAGGGGGGAACGAGCAGTACTTC
CASNTGGNEQYF
>TRBJ2-7|15|NA|TRBV6-1|TRBD2
TGTGCCAGCAGTGAAAGGCGGGGGAAAGGGTGCGAGCAGTACTTC
CASSERRGKGCEQYF
>TRBJ2-2|14|few|TRBV11-2|NA
TGTGCCAGCAGCTTTACTAGCATAGCCGGGGAGCTGTTTTTT
CASSFTSIAGELFF
>TRBJ2-7|14|NA|TRBV4-1|NA
TGCGCCAGCAGCCAAGATTCCGGGATCCTCGAGCAGTACTTC
CASSQDSGILEQYF
>TRBJ2-1|16|NA|TRBV6-1|TRBD1
TGTGCCAGCAGTGTAGGGGACAGAAAAAATAACAATGAGCAGTTCTTC
CASSVGDRKNNNEQFF
>TRBJ2-7|15|NA|TRBV6-5|TRBD1
TGTGCCAGCAGTAGGGACAGCGTTAGCTCCTACGAGCAGTACTTC
CASSRDSVSSYEQYF
>TRBJ1-5|13|NA|TRBV7-3|NA
TGTGCCAGCAGCATGGACAGAGGCCAGCCCCAGCATTTT
CASSMDRGQPQHF
>TRBJ1-1|14|NA|TRBV6-5|TRBD1
TGTGCCAGCAAACCGGGACAGGGATTCACTGAAGCTTTCTTT
CASKPGQGFTEAFF
>TRBJ1-4|14|few|TRBV7-9|NA
TGTGCCAGCAGCCCGGGCGGGGGGGATGAAAAACTGTTTTTT
CASSPGGGDEKLFF
>TRBJ1-6|16|NA|TRBV7-8|TRBD1
TGTGCCAGCAGCCGCGACAGGGGGCCCAATAATTCACCCCTCCACTTT
CASSRDRGPNNSPLHF
>TRBJ1-2|12|NA|TRBV7-2|TRBD1
TGTGCCAGCAGCAAGACAGGGGGCGGCTACACCTTC
CASSKTGGGYTF
>TRBJ1-4|15|NA|TRBV3-1/TRBV3-2|TRBD1
TGTGCCAGCAGCCAAGAGCAGGGGGCGGCTGAAAAACTGTTTTTT
CASSQEQGAAEKLFF
>TRBJ1-1|12|NA|TRBV3-1/TRBV3-2|TRBD1
TGTGCCAGCAGCCAAGCGACAGGGTTAGCTTTCTTT
CASSQATGLAFF
>TRBJ2-5|13|NA|TRBV18|NA
TGTGCCAGCTCAACTTCGGGAAAAGAGACCCAGTACTTC
CASSTSGKETQYF
>TRBJ1-5|17|once|TRBV27|NA
TGTGCCAGCAGTTTAAGGGCTGGGGGCCAGGGCAATCAGCCCCAGCATTTT
CASSLRAGGQGNQPQHF
>TRBJ1-4|16|once|TRBV6-6|TRBD1
TGTGCCAGCAGGCCGGGACAGGGCCTATTTAATGAAAAACTGTTTTTT
CASRPGQGLFNEKLFF
>TRBJ2-1|16|NA|TRBV18|TRBD2
TGTGCCAGCTCACCACCGGGGACTAGCGGGAGCAATGAGCAGTTCTTC
CASSPPGTSGSNEQFF
>TRBJ1-5|15|NA|TRBV27|TRBD1
TGTGCCAGCAGTCCCAGGGGGCGTCGCAATCAGCCCCAGCATTTT
CASSPRGRRNQPQHF
>TRBJ1-5|16|NA|TRBV6-5|TRBD1
TGTGCCAGCAGTTGGACAGGGCCTTATAGCAATCAGCCCCAGCATTTT
CASSWTGPYSNQPQHF
>TRBJ2-2|16|NA|TRBV7-9|NA
TGTGCCAGCAGCTTAGAAGCGTTCGCGAACACCGGGGAGCTGTTTTTT
CASSLEAFANTGELFF
>TRBJ1-2|16|NA|TRBV18|TRBD1
TGTGCCAGCTCAGACGGACAGGGGGCGCGTCGCTATGGCTACACCTTC
CASSDGQGARRYGYTF
>TRBJ2-7|14|once|TRBV5-6|TRBD1
TGTGCCAGCAGCTCCCGGACAGGGGTTTACGAGCAGTACTTC
CASSSRTGVYEQYF
>TRBJ1-1|13|few|TRBV30|NA
TGTGCCTGGAGAGACAGCATGAACACTGAAGCTTTCTTT
CAWRDSMNTEAFF
>TRBJ2-5|16|NA|TRBV19|TRBD2
TGTGCCAGTAGTATGTGGGGCGGGGGTAACCAAGAGACCCAGTACTTC
CASSMWGGGNQETQYF
>TRBJ1-1|13|NA|TRBV19|NA
TGTGCCAGTAGTATGGGGAGTCACACTGAAGCTTTCTTT
CASSMGSHTEAFF